This TCR beta chain was captured by sequencing in a study of cytotoxic CD8 clonotypes in ibrutinib-treated CLL (TCRdb year 2021). Notes on the research overall: The cohort was composed of roughly ten relapsed/refractory and 15 treatment-naive patients; IGHV unmutated status was identified in roughly 18 patients. Every remission and progressive disease sample was obtained while ibrutinib was still being received by the patients. Response samples were obtained after a median of around 11 months of treatment, with a range of about 6 to 36 months. Longitudinal samples were obtainable from about 30% of the roughly 90 participants in the trial. Partial responses were observed in roughly 24 patients and complete responses in 2; after a median follow-up of around 68 months, remission was maintained in approximately 14 patients and progression was observed in roughly twelve. Cryopreserved peripheral blood mononuclear cells were obtained before treatment, at response, and at either sustained remission or disease progression. An average of 255,043 productive templates and 94,082 productive rearrangements was obtained per sample.

The goal of deep resolution MiSeq sequencing was a depth between 1 in 1 million and 1 in 200,000 T cells, and coverage averaged 10x per clonotype. TCR beta libraries were generated with the immunoSEQ hsTCRB Kit. In the source study's methods: The data were analyzed with ImmunoSEQ Analyzer and ImmunoSEQ Data Assistant, and V, D and J gene assignments followed IMGT definitions. Clonality, which ranges from 0 to 1, was calculated as one minus the normalized Shannon entropy of productive rearrangement frequencies. Only overrepresented clonotypes making up at least 0.05% of the repertoire of each patient were included in the public clonotype analysis. About a dozen age-matched healthy donor repertoires from immuneACCESS served as clonality controls. TCRdb holds this immuneACCESS table with in-frame rearrangements only. Some clones are missing; in checked studies, unresolved V genes explain under half, and the rest has no known cause. V and J calls plus clone size are reproduced from that table; the DNA served to infer D and trimming. For this sample there are 150,000 to 200,000 clones; approximately 80% appear just once. The top ten clones comprise roughly 2% of the sample.

Study-level results and caveats: Public clonotypes were rare and either shrank or stayed stable during treatment, and the rise in clonality at ibrutinib response reflected expansion of private clonotypes. An increase in clonality was observed at ibrutinib response, with clonality remaining stable during sustained remission and falling back toward baseline at progression. Sustained-remission and progressing patients did not have matched sampling times, and lymph node repertoires were not examined. At baseline, clonality was higher than in age-matched healthy donors and showed a strong correlation with circulating CD8+ T-cell counts.

Trimming costs V 0 bases and J 3 bases, and their ends lie 12 bases apart. From its cysteine to its phenylalanine, the CDR3 spans 16 amino acids. The entry retains the CDR3 DNA only, 48 bases that are in frame from base 1. In the germline V gene, CDR1 corresponds to LGHNA and CDR2 to YNFKEQ. This specimen's time point label, per the study, means: about a year on ibrutinib. Roughly 2 micrograms of genomic DNA were extracted from cryopreserved PBMCs for TCR beta library preparation. High-throughput TCR beta sequencing was performed on longitudinal blood samples from CLL patients receiving ibrutinib monotherapy. Patients were enrolled in a phase 2 open-label single-center ibrutinib monotherapy trial. Points on this clone: Its antigen is currently not known. Per-base quality was not reported, and no clone a single base away is much larger than it.

The receptor was isolated from a human donor with chronic lymphocytic leukemia. The sequenced sample was PBMCs, obtained after 12 months of ibrutinib treatment. The chain couples TRBV4-2 to TRBJ2-1; matching of 6 bases hints at TRBD1 as the D gene. The nucleotide sequence is given as TGTGCCAGCAGCCAAGATTCAGGGGTTGGCTACAATGAGCAGTTCTTC. Its translation is CASSQDSGVGYNEQFF.